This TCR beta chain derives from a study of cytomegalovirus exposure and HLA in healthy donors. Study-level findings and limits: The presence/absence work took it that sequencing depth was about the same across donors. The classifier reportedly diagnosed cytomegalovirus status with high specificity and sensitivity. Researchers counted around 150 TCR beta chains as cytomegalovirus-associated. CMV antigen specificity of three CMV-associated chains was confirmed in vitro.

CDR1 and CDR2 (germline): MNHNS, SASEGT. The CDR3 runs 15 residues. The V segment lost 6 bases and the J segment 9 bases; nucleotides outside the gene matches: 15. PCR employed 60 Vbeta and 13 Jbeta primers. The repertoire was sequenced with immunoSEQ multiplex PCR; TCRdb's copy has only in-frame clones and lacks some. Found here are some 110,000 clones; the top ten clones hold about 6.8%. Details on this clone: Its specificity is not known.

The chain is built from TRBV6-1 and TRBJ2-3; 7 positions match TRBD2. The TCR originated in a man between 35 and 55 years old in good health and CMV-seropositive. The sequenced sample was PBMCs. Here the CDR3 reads CASRVSGLGRGTQYF. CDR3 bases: TGTGCCAGCAGAGTTAGCGGGTTGGGTCGGGGCACGCAGTATTTT.